Below, 22 T cell receptor beta chains from the same sample are listed, as sequenced in a study of T cells after yellow fever vaccination. One entry per CDR3 protein, called by TCRdb with MiXCR from the 5' RACE reads. The sample has approximately 250,000 distinct CDR3 sequences; approximately 6.8% are singletons. Here the sequenced sample was CD4+ T cells sorted from PBMCs, taken on the day of the yellow fever booster vaccination. The receptors come from a man under 40 who received the YFV17D yellow fever vaccine.

This clonotype showed up just a few times. This chain uses TRBV5-1 with TRBJ2-7; TRBD2 agrees at 7 bases. With 0 bases clipped from V and 3 bases from J, the junction kept 9 bases outside the gene matches. CDR1 SGHRS and CDR2 YFSETQ come from the germline V gene. The CDR3 consists of 16 residues. CDR3 amino acids: CASSLGVYGGSYEQYF. CDR3 DNA: TGCGCCAGCAGCTTGGGGGTCTATGGCGGGAGCTACGAGCAGTACTTC.

The sample holds many counts of this clonotype. V is TRBV29-1 and J is TRBJ2-1, with D possibly called TRBD1 or TRBD2 (6 bases each). This CDR3 is built from 16 residues. Germline CDR1 reads SQVTM; CDR2 reads ANQGSEA. The V gene lost 4 bases and the J gene lost 0 bases, with 16 bases spanning the gap. Here the CDR3 reads CSVGTPAGHSYNEQFF. Written as DNA, the CDR3 is TGCAGCGTTGGCACGCCGGCGGGACACTCCTACAATGAGCAGTTCTTC.

This clonotype appeared a few times. The chain couples TRBV12-3 or TRBV12-4 to TRBJ2-1; the match to TRBD1 covers 9 bases. The CDR3 is made up of 15 amino acids. Germline trimming cut 6 bases from V and 6 bases from J; bases unmatched to any gene: 9. In nucleotides, the CDR3 is TGTGCCAGCAGCAAAGACAGGGGGTTAGGCAATGAGCAGTTCTTC. Its protein is CASSKDRGLGNEQFF.

The chain uses TRBV14 and TRBJ2-1; TRBD2 aligns across 9 bases. The CDR3 is made up of 13 amino acids. V was clipped by 6 bases and J by 7 bases; unmatched bases: 4. Germline CDR1 reads SGHDN; CDR2 reads FVKESK. CDR3 protein: CASRAGGPNEQFF. In DNA, the CDR3 is TGTGCCAGCAGGGCGGGAGGGCCAAATGAGCAGTTCTTC.

In this sample, this clonotype turned up many times. J is TRBJ2-5 and V is TRBV18; D is unclear. The germline V and J ends were trimmed by 3 bases and 3 bases, with 8 bases remaining between them. The CDR3 runs 13 residues. In germline, CDR1 is KGHSH, CDR2 LQKENI. CDR3 sequence (DNA): TGTGCCAGCTCACCTTCCCCAGAAGAGACCCAGTACTTC. Translating it yields CASSPSPEETQYF.

This clonotype has more than one count but fewer than ten. This chain uses TRBV6-2 or TRBV6-3 with TRBJ2-1, with TRBD1 matching over 9 bases. Germline values: CDR1 MNHEY, CDR2 SVGEGT. The ends lost 8 bases at V and 4 bases at J; junction bases unmatched: 3. The CDR3 is 13 amino acids. CDR3 region: CASLTGGYNEQFF. The CDR3 DNA sequence: TGTGCCAGCCTGACAGGGGGATACAATGAGCAGTTCTTC.

This clonotype was found many times. The chain links TRBV19 to TRBJ2-4; TRBD1 matches 11 bases. With V trimmed by 5 bases and J by 9 bases, 9 bases remained unmatched. Germline V gene lookup returns CDR1 LNHDA and CDR2 SQIVND (reference sequence). CDR3 length: 15 amino acids. CDR3 in amino acids: CASSFGQGALGIQYF. Written as DNA, the CDR3 is TGTGCCAGTAGTTTCGGACAGGGGGCCTTAGGCATTCAGTACTTC.

This clonotype showed up just a few times. V usage is TRBV6-6 and J usage is TRBJ2-1; tentatively, D is TRBD2 (6 bases). This CDR3 contains 13 residues. The V and J ends lost 8 bases and 7 bases respectively, with 15 bases between them. CDR1 and CDR2 from the germline V gene are MNHNY and SVGAGI (reference sequence). The DNA for the CDR3 is TGTGCCAGCGCGGGATTAGGCCTGAATGAGCAGTTCTTC. Its protein product is CASAGLGLNEQFF.

This clonotype was seen a handful of times. This chain links TRBV28 with TRBJ2-5; 11 bases line up with TRBD2. CDR3 length equals 15 residues. In germline, CDR1 is MDHEN, CDR2 SYDVKM. With V trimmed by 3 bases and J by 5 bases, 5 bases remained unmatched. CDR3 residues: CASSFLAGGVETQYF. CDR3 nucleotide sequence: TGTGCCAGCAGTTTCTTAGCGGGAGGGGTGGAGACCCAGTACTTC. The full variable domain, with the rest looked up from reference TRBV28 and TRBJ2-5, is DVKVTQSSRYLVKRTGEKVFLECVQDMDHENMFWYRQDPGLGLRLIYFSYDVKMKEKGDIPEGYSVSREKKERFSLILESASTNQTSMYLCASSFLAGGVETQYFGPGTRLLVL.

The gene calls are TRBV12-3 or TRBV12-4 and TRBJ2-7; no firm D call. There are 14 residues in the CDR3. Trimming left V 8 bases short and J 5 bases short, with 19 bases between. This chain's CDR3 is CASALVSGRHEQYF. The CDR3 DNA follows: TGTGCCAGCGCCTTAGTCTCCGGACGTCACGAGCAGTACTTC.

The chain links TRBV6-6 to TRBJ1-4; D not resolved. V was cut by 5 bases and J by 6 bases, with 7 bases left in between. Per the germline V gene, CDR1 is MNHNY and CDR2 is SVGAGI (reference sequence). The CDR3 runs to 12 residues. The CDR3 bases are TGTGCCAGCAGTACCTCAGATGAAAAACTGTTTTTT. Translation gives CASSTSDEKLFF.

This clonotype came up a few times. The gene calls are TRBV5-1 and TRBJ2-7, with TRBD2 matching 7 bases. CDR1 is SGHRS and CDR2 is YFSETQ in the germline V gene. J was trimmed by 0 bases and V by 4 bases; bases with no gene match: 7. The length of the CDR3 is 15 residues. The CDR3 nucleotides read TGCGCCAGCAGCACCGCTAGCGGAGGCTCCTACGAGCAGTACTTC. Its translation: CASSTASGGSYEQYF.

The CDR3 protein is CASRGGTGIGEQYF. The CDR3 DNA is TGTGCCAGCAGGGGAGGGACAGGGATCGGCGAGCAGTACTTC. This sequence joins TRBV12-3 or TRBV12-4 and TRBJ2-7, with 9 nucleotides matching TRBD1. The V gene end was trimmed by 6 bases and the J gene end by 6 bases; junction bases not matched to a gene: 9. The CDR3 loop spans 14 amino acids.

This clonotype was counted only a few times. The genes are TRBV29-1 and TRBJ2-6; a possible D gene is TRBD1 (6 bases). Per the germline V gene, CDR1 is SQVTM and CDR2 is ANQGSEA. The CDR3 extends over 15 amino acids. V dropped 6 bases and J dropped 0 bases, with 12 bases sitting between them. DNA for the CDR3: TGCAGCGTGAGCCAGACAGGCTCTGGGGCCAACGTCCTGACTTTC. Protein: CSVSQTGSGANVLTF.

The V gene is TRBV9, the J gene TRBJ2-1, with 9 bases identical to TRBD1. Germline-derived CDR1 and CDR2 are SGDLS and YYNGEE. With 2 bases clipped from V and 5 bases from J, the junction kept 8 bases outside the gene matches. This CDR3 is built from 16 residues. The CDR3 DNA reads TGTGCCAGCAGCGTTCAAGGACAGGGGCCCAACAATGAGCAGTTCTTC. This gives the protein CASSVQGQGPNNEQFF.

V is TRBV7-9 and J is TRBJ2-5; 7 positions match TRBD1. CDR3 length: 17 residues. V trimming: 0 bases; J trimming: 2 bases; junction bases outside the gene matches: 9. Germline-derived CDR1 and CDR2 are SEHNR and FQNEAQ (reference sequence). The chain's CDR3 is CASSLAALTGRQETQYF. Here the CDR3 DNA reads TGTGCCAGCAGCTTAGCGGCCTTGACAGGGCGGCAAGAGACCCAGTACTTC.

The V gene is TRBV5-8, the J gene TRBJ2-7; D is perhaps TRBD1 or TRBD2 (5 bases each). The germline V gene has CDR1 SGHTS and CDR2 YDEGEE. Trimming removed 7 bases at V and 3 bases at J, with 11 bases between. CDR3 length: 12 amino acids. The CDR3 region is CASGTGHYEQYF. The CDR3 DNA is TGTGCCAGCGGCACGGGGCACTACGAGCAGTACTTC. The variable domain in full, completed from reference TRBV5-8 and TRBJ2-7, reads EAGVTQSPTHLIKTRGQQATLRCSPISGHTSVYWYQQALGLGLQFLLWYDEGEERNRGNFPPRFSGRQFPNYSSELNVNALELEDSALYLCASGTGHYEQYFGPGTRLTVT.

This clonotype was seen more than once but under ten times. The J gene is TRBJ2-5, the V gene TRBV7-2; 15 bases are shared with TRBD2. The CDR3 has 17 amino acids. The germline V gene encodes CDR1 SGHTA and CDR2 FQGNSA. The V segment lost 5 bases and the J segment 5 bases; nucleotides outside the gene matches: 9. The CDR3 region is CASSPRTSGRAPETQYF. The CDR3 DNA follows: TGTGCCAGCAGCCCCCGGACTAGCGGGAGGGCCCCGGAGACCCAGTACTTC.

This clonotype has a handful of counts. The chain couples TRBV6-2 or TRBV6-3 to TRBJ2-7; tentatively, D is TRBD2 (5 bases). Germline V lookup: CDR1 MNHEY, CDR2 SVGEGT. This CDR3 contains 16 residues. Trimming left V 2 bases short and J 0 bases short, with 14 bases between. The CDR3 sequence is CASSYGGSKSSYEQYF. CDR3 bases: TGTGCCAGCAGTTACGGAGGCAGCAAGAGCTCCTACGAGCAGTACTTC.

The table lists this clonotype with a few counts. The V gene is TRBV5-1, the J gene TRBJ2-1; no clear D. This CDR3 is 13 amino acids long. The V end lost 2 bases, the J end lost 6 bases, and 9 bases lay between the germline ends. Per germline, CDR1 SGHRS and CDR2 YFSETQ. DNA for the CDR3: TGCGCCAGCAGCTTAGAGATCATCAATGAGCAGTTCTTC. Its protein product is CASSLEIINEQFF.

The chain uses TRBV28 and TRBJ2-2, with D tentatively TRBD2 (6 bases). Germline V gene lookup returns CDR1 MDHEN and CDR2 SYDVKM. V lost 6 bases and J lost 5, with 19 bases in between. The CDR3 extends over 16 amino acids. The CDR3 DNA follows: TGTGCCAGCAGCACCCCTGGGTTCGGGAGTACCGGGGAGCTGTTTTTT. Protein: CASSTPGFGSTGELFF.

The rearrangement links TRBV25-1 to TRBJ1-2; a weak D match, TRBD1 (6 bases). The CDR3 loop spans 15 amino acids. Germline lookup yields CDR1 MGHDK and CDR2 SYGVNS. V lost 1 base, J lost 6 bases, and 15 bases lay in between. The CDR3 nucleotides read TGTGCCAGCAGTGAATGGACAGTCCGGAATCATGGCTACACCTTC. It yields the protein CASSEWTVRNHGYTF.